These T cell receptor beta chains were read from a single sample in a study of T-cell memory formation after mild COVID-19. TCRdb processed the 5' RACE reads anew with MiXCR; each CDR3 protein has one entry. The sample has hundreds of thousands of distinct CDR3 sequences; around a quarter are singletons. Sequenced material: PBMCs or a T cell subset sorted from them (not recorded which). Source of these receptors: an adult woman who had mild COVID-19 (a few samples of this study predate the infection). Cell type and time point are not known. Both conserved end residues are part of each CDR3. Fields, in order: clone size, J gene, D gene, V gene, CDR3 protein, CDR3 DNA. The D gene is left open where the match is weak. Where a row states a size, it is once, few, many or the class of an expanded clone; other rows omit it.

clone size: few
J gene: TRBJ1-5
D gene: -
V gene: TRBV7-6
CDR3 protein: CASSLDPPVGGNQPQHF
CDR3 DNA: TGTGCCAGCAGCTTAGATCCACCCGTTGGGGGCAATCAGCCCCAGCATTTT

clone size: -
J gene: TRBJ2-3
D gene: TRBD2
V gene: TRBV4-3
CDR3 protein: CASSQDILAGAGPQYF
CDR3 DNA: TGCGCCAGCAGCCAAGATATTCTAGCGGGAGCGGGGCCGCAGTATTTT

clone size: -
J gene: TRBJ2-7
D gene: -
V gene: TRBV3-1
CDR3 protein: CASSQVVYEQYF
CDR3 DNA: TGTGCCAGCAGCCAAGTGGTCTACGAGCAGTACTTC

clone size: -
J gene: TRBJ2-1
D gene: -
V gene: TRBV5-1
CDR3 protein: CASSMGTLRNEQFF
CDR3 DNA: TGCGCCAGCAGTATGGGGACCCTGAGGAATGAGCAGTTCTTC

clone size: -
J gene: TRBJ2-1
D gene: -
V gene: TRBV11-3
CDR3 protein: CASSAPLGATSNEQFF
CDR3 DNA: TGTGCCAGCAGCGCCCCGTTAGGGGCGACCTCCAATGAGCAGTTCTTC

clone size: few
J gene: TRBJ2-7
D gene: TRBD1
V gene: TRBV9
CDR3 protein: CASSPGQGSPEQYF
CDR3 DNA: TGTGCCAGCAGCCCCGGACAGGGATCACCCGAGCAGTACTTC

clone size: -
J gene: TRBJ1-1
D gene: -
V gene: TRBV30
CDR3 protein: CAWSPPAEAFF
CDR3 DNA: TGTGCCTGGAGTCCCCCCGCTGAAGCTTTCTTT

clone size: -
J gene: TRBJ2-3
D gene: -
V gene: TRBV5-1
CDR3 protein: CASSFGEAIDTQYF
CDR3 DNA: TGCGCCAGCAGCTTCGGGGAAGCCATAGATACGCAGTATTTT

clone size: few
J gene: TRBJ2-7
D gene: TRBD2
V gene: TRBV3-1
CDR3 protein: CASSQPGLVIDEQYF
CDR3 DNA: TGTGCCAGCAGCCAACCGGGACTAGTGATTGACGAGCAGTACTTC

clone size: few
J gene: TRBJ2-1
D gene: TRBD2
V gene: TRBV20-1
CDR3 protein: CSARGLAFYNEQFF
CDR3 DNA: TGCAGTGCTAGAGGACTAGCGTTCTACAATGAGCAGTTCTTC

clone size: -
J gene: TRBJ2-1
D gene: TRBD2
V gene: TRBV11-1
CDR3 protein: CASSPLAGGFGFAPEQFF
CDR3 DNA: TGTGCCAGCAGCCCTCTAGCGGGAGGGTTCGGATTTGCCCCTGAGCAGTTCTTC

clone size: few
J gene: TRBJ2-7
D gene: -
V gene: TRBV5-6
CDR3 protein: CASSLKAYEQYF
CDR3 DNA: TGTGCCAGCAGCTTGAAAGCCTACGAGCAGTACTTC

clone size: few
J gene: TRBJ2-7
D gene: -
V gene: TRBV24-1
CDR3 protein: CATSDGPRDEQYF
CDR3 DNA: TGTGCCACCAGTGATGGACCCAGGGACGAGCAGTACTTC

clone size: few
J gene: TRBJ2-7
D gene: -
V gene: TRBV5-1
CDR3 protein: CASSLVGDPSYEQYF
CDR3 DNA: TGCGCCAGCAGCTTGGTGGGGGATCCCTCCTACGAGCAGTACTTC

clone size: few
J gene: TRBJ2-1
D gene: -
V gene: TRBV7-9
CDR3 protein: CATLQQGEYDNEQFF
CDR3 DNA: TGTGCCACGCTTCAACAGGGAGAGTACGACAATGAGCAGTTCTTC

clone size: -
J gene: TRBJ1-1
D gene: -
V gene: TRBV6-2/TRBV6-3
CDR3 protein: CASSFYGMDTEAFF
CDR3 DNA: TGTGCCAGCAGCTTTTACGGGATGGACACTGAAGCTTTCTTT

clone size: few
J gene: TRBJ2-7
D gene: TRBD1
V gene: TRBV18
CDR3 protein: CASSTGQGAFGEQYF
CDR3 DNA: TGTGCCAGCTCAACCGGACAGGGGGCTTTTGGCGAGCAGTACTTC

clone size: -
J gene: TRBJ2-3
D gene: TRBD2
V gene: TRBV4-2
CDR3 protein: CASSPAGTSRTDTQYF
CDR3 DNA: TGTGCCAGCAGTCCGGCCGGGACTAGCAGAACAGATACGCAGTATTTT

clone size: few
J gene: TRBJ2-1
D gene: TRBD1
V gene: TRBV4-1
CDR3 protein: CASSQDPGQGANNEQFF
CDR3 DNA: TGCGCCAGCAGCCAAGACCCGGGACAGGGAGCGAACAATGAGCAGTTCTTC

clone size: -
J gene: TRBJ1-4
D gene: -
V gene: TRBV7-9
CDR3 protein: CASSSRGASTNEKLFF
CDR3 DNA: TGTGCCAGCAGCTCCAGGGGTGCGTCTACTAATGAAAAACTGTTTTTT

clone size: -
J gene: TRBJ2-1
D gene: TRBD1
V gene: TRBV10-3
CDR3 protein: CAIRGEQGIREQFF
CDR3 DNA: TGTGCCATCAGGGGGGAACAGGGGATACGGGAGCAGTTCTTC

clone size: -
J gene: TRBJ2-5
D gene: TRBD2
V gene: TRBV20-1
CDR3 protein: CSVGYRASGEETQYF
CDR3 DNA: TGCAGTGTCGGCTACAGGGCTAGCGGGGAAGAGACCCAGTACTTC

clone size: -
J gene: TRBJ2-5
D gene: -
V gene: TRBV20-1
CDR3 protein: CSASNTQGETQYF
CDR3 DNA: TGCAGTGCTAGTAACACACAAGGAGAGACCCAGTACTTC

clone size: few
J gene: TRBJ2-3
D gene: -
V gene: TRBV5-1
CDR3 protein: CASSLDIGTDTQYF
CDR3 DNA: TGCGCCAGCAGCTTGGACATTGGCACAGATACGCAGTATTTT

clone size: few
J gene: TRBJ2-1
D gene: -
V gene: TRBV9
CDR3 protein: CASSVGAYNEQFF
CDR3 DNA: TGTGCCAGCAGCGTAGGCGCTTACAATGAGCAGTTCTTC

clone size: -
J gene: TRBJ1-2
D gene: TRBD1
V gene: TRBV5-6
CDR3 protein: CASSLWDRAGYGYTF
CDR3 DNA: TGTGCCAGCAGCTTATGGGACAGGGCTGGCTATGGCTACACCTTC

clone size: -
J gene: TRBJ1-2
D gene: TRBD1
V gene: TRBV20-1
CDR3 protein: CSGFDRGYDYGYTF
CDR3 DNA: TGCAGTGGGTTCGACAGGGGGTACGACTATGGCTACACCTTC

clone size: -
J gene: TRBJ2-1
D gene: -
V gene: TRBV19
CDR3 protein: CASTDFGGMEFF
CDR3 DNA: TGTGCCAGTACTGACTTCGGGGGAATGGAGTTCTTC